Sequencing of this T cell receptor (beta chain) was carried out in a study of monozygotic twins with cystic fibrosis. CDR1 is SGHTA, CDR2 FQGNSA, per germline. Trimming at V came to 5 bases and at J to 8 bases, leaving 14 bases not matched to a gene. CDR3 size: 16 residues. Libraries were prepared by immunoSEQ multiplex PCR; TCRdb keeps only in-frame clonotypes and omits some of them. The data hold around 20,000 clones, with about 89% observed a single time. This TCR was sampled from a girl aged 2-10 years with cystic fibrosis. The V call is TRBV7-2, the J call TRBJ1-2; 10 nucleotides align to TRBD1. The sample consisted of blood. The CDR3 spells CASSPLGGQGSRGYTF. The CDR3 DNA reads as TGTGCCAGCAGCCCCCTGGGGGGACAGGGGTCGAGGGGCTACACCTTC.